The sequence of this TCR beta chain was determined in a study of T-cell memory formation after mild COVID-19. A note on this clonotype: Its target is not known.

MiXCR, run by TCRdb on the 5' RACE reads, gives a single entry per CDR3 protein. Of a few hundred thousand distinct CDR3 sequences listed, roughly 18% are singletons. Germline-derived CDR1 and CDR2 are ENHRY and SYGVKD. This CDR3 has 15 residues. V lost 10 bases and J 0 bases, leaving 17 bases between the germline ends. Broader study findings: There was a balanced CD4/CD8 profile in clones contracting day 15 to 85, and later expanders leaned CD4+.

This TCR came from a man between 18 and 35 years old who had mild COVID-19 (a few samples of this study predate the infection). Cell type and time point are not known. V and J are TRBV10-3 and TRBJ2-3, with D possibly being TRBD2 (6 bases). Sequencing used PBMCs or a T cell subset sorted from them (not recorded which). CDR3 coding DNA: TGTGCCACCAAAATCATCGGGGGTAGCACAGATACGCAGTATTTT. Amino acids: CATKIIGGSTDTQYF.